This TCR beta chain was recovered during a study of blood T cell repertoires in COVID-19. At the level of the study: Whether acute or convalescent, the COVID-19 samples came from the United States, Italy and Spain. From T cells, B-cell-depleted T cells, or PBMCs came the material, which was cDNA or gDNA.

Trimming removed 2 bases at V and 6 bases at J, with 14 bases between. The CDR3 is 15 residues long. Looked up from germline, CDR1 is MNHNY and CDR2 is SVGAGI (reference sequence). The assay was immunoSEQ multiplex PCR, and TCRdb's table has in-frame clones only and misses some. In the table there are 190,000 or so clones, 70% to 90% of which are singletons. The receptor was derived from a woman between 65 and 79 years old with acute or convalescent COVID-19. The chain uses TRBV6-6 and TRBJ1-5; D remains ambiguous. The sample consisted of peripheral blood. CDR3 bases: TGTGCCAGCAGTTACGGTCCGACTGGAGTTCAGCCCCAGCATTTT. Its protein is CASSYGPTGVQPQHF.